These 14 T cell receptor beta chains were all obtained from the same sample, sequenced in a study of T cells in Graves' hyperthyroidism and ophthalmopathy. Template material for amplifying TCR beta CDR3 regions consisted of RNA transcripts. The study used the HTBI primer set for a first-round RT-PCR of the TCR CDR3. TCRdb used MiXCR to reprocess the multiplex PCR reads, holding one entry per CDR3 protein. The table has hundreds of thousands of distinct CDR3 sequences, about 14% seen once. Sequencing used blood. Receptor source: a woman in her forties or fifties with Graves' ophthalmopathy.

This clonotype appeared many times. J is TRBJ2-7 and V is TRBV11-2; 11 nucleotides line up with TRBD1. Germline V gene data show CDR1 as SGHAT and CDR2 as FQNNGV. The junction had 12 bases not matched to a gene; V was cut back by 2 bases and J by 3 bases. The CDR3 has 18 residues. CDR3 protein: CASSLFRPGQGGIYEQYF. The CDR3 nucleotides read TGTGCCAGCAGCTTATTTAGGCCGGGACAGGGGGGGATCTACGAGCAGTACTTC.

The chain has TRBV28 and TRBJ2-7; possibly TRBD1 for D (6 bases). Germline V gives CDR1 MDHEN, CDR2 SYDVKM. This CDR3 region has 12 residues. The CDR3 reads CALAGAQYEQYF. The CDR3 coding sequence is TGTGCTTTGGCAGGGGCCCAATACGAGCAGTACTTC.

The chain recombines TRBV12-3 or TRBV12-4 with TRBJ2-7, with D perhaps TRBD1 or TRBD2 (5 bases each). CDR3 length: 15 amino acids. Trimming left V 6 bases short and J 1 base short, with 16 bases between. CDR3 coding DNA: TGTGCCAGCAGCCAAGGAGAGGGGCCTTCCTACGAGCAGTACTTC. Translated: CASSQGEGPSYEQYF.

At least ten counts were recorded for this clonotype. The chain links TRBV7-6 to TRBJ2-7; 11 nucleotides line up with TRBD2. Germline V gene lookup returns CDR1 SGHVS and CDR2 FNYEAQ. CDR3 length equals 13 residues. The V segment lost 5 bases and the J segment 7 bases; nucleotides outside the gene matches: 4. The CDR3 region is CASSGGLAEEQYF. CDR3 nucleotides: TGTGCCAGCAGCGGGGGACTAGCGGAGGAGCAGTACTTC.

This clonotype was counted only a few times. The chain couples TRBV10-3 to TRBJ2-1, with 11 bases lining up with TRBD2. Per germline, CDR1 ENHRY and CDR2 SYGVKD. Trimming at V came to 6 bases and at J to 0 bases, leaving 13 bases not matched to a gene. This CDR3 spans 19 amino acids. CDR3 bases: TGTGCCATCAGGAGAGGGACTAGCGGACCAGAGAGCTCCTACAATGAGCAGTTCTTC. It is translated as CAIRRGTSGPESSYNEQFF.

This clonotype was found a few times. The chain is built from TRBV6-9 and TRBJ2-3, with 8 bases fitting TRBD1. Germline CDR1 and CDR2: MNHGY and SVAAGI. J gave up 6 bases and V 4 bases, and 12 bases lay outside the gene matches. The CDR3 is 16 residues long. CDR3: CASSSPMTGVSDTQYF. The CDR3 DNA is TGTGCCAGCAGTTCCCCCATGACAGGGGTTTCCGATACGCAGTATTTT.

This clonotype was seen at least ten times. V and J are TRBV7-2 and TRBJ2-3; a possible D gene is TRBD2 (5 bases). This CDR3 contains 15 residues. Germline V gene data show CDR1 as SGHTA and CDR2 as FQGNSA. Trimming shortened V by 1 base and J by 4 bases, and 12 bases separated the two germline ends. CDR3: CASSLEGVSSDTQYF. The DNA of the CDR3 is TGTGCCAGCAGCTTAGAGGGAGTTAGCTCAGATACGCAGTATTTT.

This clonotype was seen ten or more times. This chain connects TRBV12-3 or TRBV12-4 to TRBJ2-2; possibly TRBD1 for D (6 bases). The ends were cut back, 3 bases at V and 4 bases at J, with 9 bases in the middle. The CDR3 is made up of 14 amino acids. Here the CDR3 reads CASSFGTLTGELFF. CDR3 nucleotide sequence: TGTGCCAGCAGTTTTGGGACACTCACCGGGGAGCTGTTTTTT.

The table lists this clonotype with a few counts. The junction and the germline gene differ at one end; a read error may be behind it. V gene TRBV6-2 or TRBV6-3 combines with J gene TRBJ2-5; the match to TRBD2 covers 7 bases. The germline gives CDR1 MNHEY, CDR2 SVGEGT. The CDR3 is 14 amino acids. CDR3 in DNA: TGTGCCACCAGTCTGACGACTAGCACAGAGACCCAGTACTTC. This codes for CATSLTTSTETQYF.

In this sample, this clonotype turned up a few times. V gene TRBV6-6 combines with J gene TRBJ2-1, with TRBD2 matching over 16 bases. This CDR3 region has 19 residues. Unmatched junction bases numbered 8, after V lost 2 bases and J lost 4 bases. Per the germline V gene, CDR1 is MNHNY and CDR2 is SVGAGI (reference sequence). CDR3 sequence reads: CASSYRVGLAGGRYNEQFF. The CDR3 DNA follows: TGTGCCAGCAGTTACCGGGTGGGACTAGCGGGAGGGCGATACAATGAGCAGTTCTTC.

This clonotype showed up many times. V gene TRBV4-3 combines with J gene TRBJ2-7, with 10 bases fitting TRBD2. CDR1 and CDR2 (germline): LGHNA, YSLEER. The CDR3 is 15 amino acids. The V and J ends lost 0 bases and 4 bases, in that order; junction bases with no gene match: 3. The CDR3 coding sequence is TGCGCCAGCAGCCAAGAAGCGGGAGGGCCTTACGAGCAGTACTTC. This gives the protein CASSQEAGGPYEQYF.

The sample holds many counts of this clonotype. The chain carries TRBV7-2 and TRBJ1-1, with a tentative D call TRBD1 (5 bases). With 10 bases removed from V and 1 base from J, the gap between germline ends came to 10 bases. There are 12 residues in the CDR3. CDR1 and CDR2 (germline): SGHTA, FQGNSA. CDR3 DNA sequence: TGTGCCATCAGGGACTCGAACACTGAAGCTTTCTTT. It yields the protein CAIRDSNTEAFF.

In this sample, this clonotype turned up many times. J is TRBJ1-2 and V is TRBV2; D not certain. Deletions cut 2 bases from V and 4 bases from J, with 20 bases between. Per germline, CDR1 SNHLY and CDR2 FYNNEI. The CDR3 runs 17 residues. CDR3: CASSELPRLATSYGYTF. In DNA, the CDR3 is TGTGCCAGCAGTGAACTTCCTCGGTTGGCCACGAGCTATGGCTACACCTTC.

Points on this clonotype: A read error may account for a junction end that differs from germline. The chain uses TRBV19 and TRBJ2-1, with 10 bases that match TRBD2. Germline-derived CDR1 and CDR2 are LNHDA and SQIVND (reference sequence). This CDR3 region has 16 residues. The CDR3 reads CASSIGTSANYDEQFF. CDR3 DNA sequence: TGTGCCAGTAGTATCGGGACTAGCGCCAACTACGATGAGCAGTTCTTC.